What follows is one T cell receptor (beta chain) and its context. Amplification from RNA transcripts yielded the TCR beta CDR3 regions. Second-round multiplex PCR came after a first-round RT-PCR that employed HTBI primers. TCRdb ran MiXCR on the multiplex PCR reads and lists one entry per CDR3 protein. Among some 750,000 distinct CDR3 sequences listed, 35% to 50% were seen once. Looked up from germline, CDR1 is SQVTM and CDR2 is ANQGSEA. CDR3 length: 14 residues. After removal of 1 base from V and 10 bases from J, the junction contained 3 bases not matched to a gene. The record originates from a study of Graves' ophthalmopathy and Graves' hyperthyroidism. On the study more broadly: Ahead of any treatment, peripheral blood was obtained at the initial diagnosis.

Exclusion covered patients with other autoimmune diseases or uncontrolled infections (as well as pregnancy or lactation). The source is an adult man with Graves' ophthalmopathy. The sample comprised peripheral blood. The J gene is TRBJ1-6, the V gene TRBV29-1, with 11 bases matching TRBD1. The CDR3 sequence: CSVEAGQGESPLHF. The DNA for the CDR3 is TGCAGCGTTGAAGCGGGACAGGGGGAATCACCCCTCCACTTT.